This TCR beta chain was obtained from a study of blood T cell repertoires in COVID-19. The CDR3 has 13 residues. V was clipped by 7 bases and J by 4 bases, with 13 bases between them. Looked up from germline, CDR1 is ENHRY and CDR2 is SYGVKD. Profiled with immunoSEQ multiplex PCR; TCRdb holds only in-frame clones, not every one. This sample has some 130,000 clones; 85% occur once, and the top ten carry roughly a tenth. This chain links TRBV10-3 with TRBJ1-2; maybe TRBD1 (5 bases). The TCR was taken from an elderly man with acute or convalescent COVID-19. Sequencing was done on a sample of peripheral blood. CDR3 amino acids: CAITQTASYGYTF. The DNA of the CDR3 is TGTGCCATCACCCAGACAGCCTCCTATGGCTACACCTTC.